The 5 T cell receptor beta chains given below trace back to one sample, sequenced in a study of T cells in Graves' hyperthyroidism and ophthalmopathy. The source material, RNA transcripts, was used to amplify TCR beta CDR3 regions. In the first-round RT-PCR of the TCR CDR3, the HTBI primer set was used. TCRdb ran MiXCR on the multiplex PCR reads and lists one entry per CDR3 protein. Among fewer than 600,000 distinct CDR3 sequences listed, roughly 15% were seen once. What was sequenced was blood. The receptors originated from a middle-aged woman with Graves' hyperthyroidism.

J is TRBJ2-2 and V is TRBV3-1; D remains ambiguous. V lost 9 bases and J lost 0, with 8 bases in between. CDR1 is LGHDT and CDR2 is YNNKEL in the germline V gene (reference sequence). The CDR3 has 13 amino acids. CDR3 region: CASRGSNTGELFF. As DNA, the CDR3 is TGTGCCAGTAGAGGATCGAACACCGGGGAGCTGTTTTTT. The full variable domain, with the rest looked up from reference TRBV3-1 and TRBJ2-2, is DTAVSQTPKYLVTQMGNDKSIKCEQNLGHDTMYWYKQDSKKFLKIMFSYNNKELIINETVPNRFSPKSPDKAHLNLHINSLELGDSAVYFCASRGSNTGELFFGEGSRLTVL.

This clonotype has ten or more counts. V is TRBV28 and J is TRBJ2-1, with D tentatively TRBD1 (5 bases). V was clipped by 5 bases and J by 9 bases, with 17 bases between them. The CDR3 runs 14 residues. The germline CDR1 and CDR2 sequences are MDHEN and SYDVKM. CDR3 nucleotide sequence: TGTGCCAGCAGTCTAATACTCCAGGGCGGTGAGCAGTTCTTC. This codes for CASSLILQGGEQFF.

The chain employs TRBV20-1 and TRBJ2-7; D perhaps matches TRBD1 (6 bases). CDR1 DFQATT and CDR2 SNEGSKA come from the germline V gene (reference sequence). The V end lost 4 bases, the J end lost 4 bases, and 20 bases lay between the germline ends. This CDR3 has 15 residues. In DNA, the CDR3 is TGCAGTGCTACATCGACAGGATCAGGATCATACGAGCAGTACTTC. Translated, it gives CSATSTGSGSYEQYF.

The chain recombines TRBV20-1 with TRBJ2-3; the match to TRBD2 covers 9 bases. The CDR3 covers 16 residues. Looked up from germline, CDR1 is DFQATT and CDR2 is SNEGSKA (reference sequence). Trimming at V came to 3 bases and at J to 1 base, leaving 8 bases not matched to a gene. CDR3 sequence reads: CSASYSLAGRTDTQYF. In DNA, the CDR3 is TGCAGTGCTAGTTATTCGCTAGCGGGACGCACAGATACGCAGTATTTT.

Regarding this clonotype: Given a much more abundant clone one base away, this may be a read error. The CDR3 end shows no conserved phenylalanine or tryptophan, and so a read error is likely. The rearrangement joins TRBV28 to TRBJ2-7; possible D gene TRBD2, 5 bases. Germline CDR1 reads MDHEN; CDR2 reads SYDVKM. Trimming left V 6 bases short and J 6 bases short, with 15 bases between. CDR3 length equals 13 residues. The CDR3 region has the DNA TGTGCCAGCAGGGTACCTAGCACCGCCGAGCAGTACCTC. Residues: CASRVPSTAEQYL.